Presented here are 10 T cell receptor beta chains from one specimen sequenced in a study of T cell repertoires in cytomegalovirus infection. TCRdb redid the calling of the reads with MiXCR, one entry per CDR3 protein. This sample has 250,000 to 300,000 distinct CDR3 sequences, with around 25% found just once. Input material: PBMCs. The receptors were sampled from a human donor in good health (CMV status not recorded). Some clones in this sample may be carry-over from other donors' samples.

This clonotype has only a few counts. The chain couples TRBV4-3 to TRBJ2-3; D may be TRBD1 or TRBD2 (5 bases each). V dropped 4 bases and J dropped 0 bases, with 11 bases sitting between them. The germline gives CDR1 LGHNA, CDR2 YSLEER. The CDR3 runs to 15 residues. The CDR3 DNA follows: TGCGCCAGCAGCCGAGGGGTTGGAAGCACAGATACGCAGTATTTT. This gives the protein CASSRGVGSTDTQYF.

This clonotype was counted only a few times. The chain employs TRBV28 and TRBJ2-7; D is unclear. Trimming stripped 5 bases from V and 0 bases from J, with 11 bases between. Germline V gives CDR1 MDHEN, CDR2 SYDVKM. The CDR3 is made up of 14 amino acids. CDR3 residues: CASSPRLYSYEQYF. DNA of the CDR3: TGTGCCAGCAGTCCCCGACTTTACTCCTACGAGCAGTACTTC. The full variable domain, completed using reference TRBV28 and TRBJ2-7, is DVKVTQSSRYLVKRTGEKVFLECVQDMDHENMFWYRQDPGLGLRLIYFSYDVKMKEKGDIPEGYSVSREKKERFSLILESASTNQTSMYLCASSPRLYSYEQYFGPGTRLTVT.

This clonotype was recorded at least ten times. The rearrangement joins TRBV6-1 to TRBJ1-1; no clear D gene. This CDR3 is built from 12 residues. Trimming pared 3 bases from V and 10 bases from J, leaving 12 bases between. CDR1 and CDR2 from the germline V gene are MNHNS and SASEGT. CDR3 residues: CASSERGFGAFF. Here the CDR3 DNA reads TGTGCCAGCAGTGAGCGGGGATTCGGAGCTTTCTTT.

This clonotype was detected many times. An end of the junction does not agree with germline; a read error may underlie this. V and J are TRBV7-2 and TRBJ2-7, with 12 bases fitting TRBD2. CDR1 and CDR2 from the germline V gene are SGHTA and FQGNSA. The CDR3 sequence is 16 residues long. The CDR3 spells CASSLTNTGTSGPKVF. Written as DNA, the CDR3 is TGTGCCAGCAGCTTAACGAATACCGGGACTAGCGGGCCAAAAGTCTTC.

This clonotype came up many times. V and J are TRBV7-2 and TRBJ1-2; D perhaps matches TRBD1 (5 bases). Germline-derived CDR1 and CDR2 are SGHTA and FQGNSA. The CDR3 loop spans 15 amino acids. V dropped 1 base and J dropped 4 bases, with 13 bases sitting between them. For the CDR3, the DNA is TGTGCCAGCAGCTTAGGACCCGGGGACGGCTATGGCTACACCTTC. Translated, it gives CASSLGPGDGYGYTF.

This clonotype occurred a few times. The chain couples TRBV7-2 to TRBJ2-7; a possible D gene is TRBD1 (6 bases). Deletions cut 5 bases from V and 0 bases from J, with 11 bases between. Germline lookup yields CDR1 SGHTA and CDR2 FQGNSA. CDR3 length: 14 residues. The CDR3 DNA reads TGTGCCAGCAGCCTCGGGGACAACTCCTACGAGCAGTACTTC. This codes for CASSLGDNSYEQYF.

This clonotype showed up just a few times. J is TRBJ2-7 and V is TRBV28, with D possibly being TRBD2 (5 bases). Germline CDR1 MDHEN, CDR2 SYDVKM. This CDR3 comprises 14 residues. Deletions cut 7 bases from V and 2 bases from J, with 15 bases between. CDR3 sequence reads: CASTGLTDTYEQYF. DNA for the CDR3: TGTGCCAGCACCGGACTCACTGACACCTACGAGCAGTACTTC.

The rearrangement joins TRBV7-9 to TRBJ2-5, with no clear D. CDR1 is SEHNR, CDR2 FQNEAQ, per germline (reference sequence). The CDR3 has 13 residues. The V end lost 1 base, the J end lost 9 bases, and 12 bases lay between the germline ends. CDR3 in DNA: TGTGCCAGCAGCTTAGATACTCTGGGGTCCCAGTACTTC. Encoded protein: CASSLDTLGSQYF. Together with reference TRBV7-9 and TRBJ2-5, the CDR3 gives the full variable domain: DTGVSQNPRHKITKRGQNVTFRCDPISEHNRLYWYRQTLGQGPEFLTYFQNEAQLEKSRLLSDRFSAERPKGSFSTLEIQRTEQGDSAMYLCASSLDTLGSQYFGPGTRLLVL.

The chain is built from TRBV5-1 and TRBJ1-1; TRBD1 matches 8 bases. Germline V gene data show CDR1 as SGHRS and CDR2 as YFSETQ. V shed 4 bases and J 3 bases; nucleotides not matched to a gene: 8. The CDR3 length is 15 residues. The CDR3: CASSQRTGRYTEAFF. CDR3 coding DNA: TGCGCCAGCAGCCAAAGGACAGGGCGCTACACTGAAGCTTTCTTT.

In its sample, this clonotype was seen many times. The chain recombines TRBV29-1 with TRBJ2-3; a weak D match, TRBD2 (5 bases). The V end was cut by 4 bases, the J end by 5 bases, with 10 bases between. CDR3 length: 12 residues. Germline-derived CDR1 and CDR2 are SQVTM and ANQGSEA. This CDR3 reads CSVAREGDTQYF. The CDR3 DNA reads as TGCAGCGTTGCCCGGGAAGGAGATACGCAGTATTTT.